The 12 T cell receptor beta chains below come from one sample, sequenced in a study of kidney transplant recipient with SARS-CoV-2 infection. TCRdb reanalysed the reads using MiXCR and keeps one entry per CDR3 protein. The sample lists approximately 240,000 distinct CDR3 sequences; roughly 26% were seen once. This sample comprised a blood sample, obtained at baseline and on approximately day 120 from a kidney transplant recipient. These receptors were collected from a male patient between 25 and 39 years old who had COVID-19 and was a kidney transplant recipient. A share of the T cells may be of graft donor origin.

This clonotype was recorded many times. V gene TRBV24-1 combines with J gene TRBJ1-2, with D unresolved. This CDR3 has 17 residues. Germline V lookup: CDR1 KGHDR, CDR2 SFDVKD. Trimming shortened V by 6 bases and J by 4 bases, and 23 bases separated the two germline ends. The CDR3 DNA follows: TGTGCCACCAGTAGTAGCCTTAGTACCAGAAAGACCTATGGCTACACCTTC. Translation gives CATSSSLSTRKTYGYTF.

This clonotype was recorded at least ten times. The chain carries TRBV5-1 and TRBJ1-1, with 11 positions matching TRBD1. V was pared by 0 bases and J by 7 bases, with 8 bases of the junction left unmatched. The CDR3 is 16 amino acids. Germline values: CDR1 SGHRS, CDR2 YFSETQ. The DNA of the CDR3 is TGCGCCAGCAGCTTGGGTGGACAGGGGGCCGTCGGTGAAGCTTTCTTT. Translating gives CASSLGGQGAVGEAFF.

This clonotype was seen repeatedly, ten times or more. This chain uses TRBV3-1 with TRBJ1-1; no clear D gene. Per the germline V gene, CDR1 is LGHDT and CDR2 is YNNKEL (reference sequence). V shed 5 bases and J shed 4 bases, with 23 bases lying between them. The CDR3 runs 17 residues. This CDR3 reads CASSVAGPISIRTEAFF. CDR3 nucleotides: TGTGCCAGCAGCGTAGCAGGTCCCATTTCAATTCGCACTGAAGCTTTCTTT.

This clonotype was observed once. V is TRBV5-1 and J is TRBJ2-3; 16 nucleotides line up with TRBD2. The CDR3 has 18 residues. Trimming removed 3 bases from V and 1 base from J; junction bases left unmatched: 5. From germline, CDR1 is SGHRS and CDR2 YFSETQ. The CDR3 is CASSSGLAGGYGTDTQYF. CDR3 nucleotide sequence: TGCGCCAGCAGCTCGGGACTAGCGGGGGGGTATGGCACAGATACGCAGTATTTT.

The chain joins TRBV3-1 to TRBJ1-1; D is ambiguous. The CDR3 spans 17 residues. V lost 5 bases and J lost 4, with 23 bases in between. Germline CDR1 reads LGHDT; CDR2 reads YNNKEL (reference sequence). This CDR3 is CASSKSVPISIRTEAFF. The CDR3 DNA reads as TGTGCCAGCAGCAAATCGGTTCCCATTTCAATTCGCACTGAAGCTTTCTTT. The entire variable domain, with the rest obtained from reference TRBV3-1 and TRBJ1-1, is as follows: DTAVSQTPKYLVTQMGNDKSIKCEQNLGHDTMYWYKQDSKKFLKIMFSYNNKELIINETVPNRFSPKSPDKAHLNLHINSLELGDSAVYFCASSKSVPISIRTEAFFGQGTRLTVV.

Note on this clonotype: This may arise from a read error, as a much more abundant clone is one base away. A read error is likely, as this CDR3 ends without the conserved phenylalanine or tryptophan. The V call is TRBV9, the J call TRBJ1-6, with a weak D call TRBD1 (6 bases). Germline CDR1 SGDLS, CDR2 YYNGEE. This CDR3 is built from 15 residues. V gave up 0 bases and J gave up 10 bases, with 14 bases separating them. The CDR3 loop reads CASSVDQGIGSPLHL. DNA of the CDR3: TGTGCCAGCAGCGTAGATCAGGGGATTGGATCACCCCTCCACCTT.

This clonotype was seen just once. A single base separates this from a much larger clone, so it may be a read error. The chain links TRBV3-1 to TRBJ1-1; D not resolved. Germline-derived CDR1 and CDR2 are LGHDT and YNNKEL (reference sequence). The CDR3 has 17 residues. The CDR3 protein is CACSDCAPISIRTEAFF. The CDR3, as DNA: TGTGCCTGCAGCGATTGTGCTCCCATTTCAATTCGCACTGAAGCTTTCTTT.

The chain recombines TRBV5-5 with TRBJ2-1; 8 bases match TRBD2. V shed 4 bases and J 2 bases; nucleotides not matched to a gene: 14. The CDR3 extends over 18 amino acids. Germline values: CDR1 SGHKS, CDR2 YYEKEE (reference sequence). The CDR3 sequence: CASSISRWAGGPYNEQFF. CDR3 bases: TGTGCCAGCAGCATATCACGGTGGGCGGGAGGTCCCTACAATGAGCAGTTCTTC.

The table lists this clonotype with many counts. DNA of the CDR3: TGTGCCAGCTCCTTCCTCGGGGGAATGAACACTGAAGCTTTCTTT. It specifies CASSFLGGMNTEAFF. The chain joins TRBV18 to TRBJ1-1; the D gene is possibly TRBD1 (5 bases). From germline, CDR1 is KGHSH and CDR2 LQKENI. The CDR3 is 15 amino acids. V was pared by 6 bases and J by 0 bases, with 14 bases between.

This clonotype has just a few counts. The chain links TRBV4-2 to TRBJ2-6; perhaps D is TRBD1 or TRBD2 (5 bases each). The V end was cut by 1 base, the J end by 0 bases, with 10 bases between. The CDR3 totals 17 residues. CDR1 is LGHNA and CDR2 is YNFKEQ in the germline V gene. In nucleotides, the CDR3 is TGTGCCAGCAGCCAAGGAGGGGCTCACTCTGGGGCCAACGTCCTGACTTTC. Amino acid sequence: CASSQGGAHSGANVLTF.

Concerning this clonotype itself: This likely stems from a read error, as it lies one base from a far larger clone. CDR3 loop: CASTMWRGGAKQYF. In DNA, the CDR3 is TGTGCCAGCACCATGTGGCGAGGGGGCGCCAAGCAGTACTTC. The rearrangement uses TRBV3-2 and TRBJ2-7; TRBD1 is the table's D call and was not checked against the DNA. TRBV3-2 is a documented pseudogene. The CDR3 has 14 residues.

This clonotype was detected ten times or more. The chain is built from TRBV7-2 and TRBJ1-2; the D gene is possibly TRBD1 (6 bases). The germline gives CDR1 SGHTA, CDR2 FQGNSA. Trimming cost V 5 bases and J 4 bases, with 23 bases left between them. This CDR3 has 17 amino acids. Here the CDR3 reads CASSKLDRDGKTYGYTF. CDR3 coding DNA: TGTGCCAGCAGCAAGTTGGACAGAGACGGAAAGACCTATGGCTACACCTTC.